Shown below are 14 T cell receptor beta chains from a single sample sequenced in a study of T cells in tuberculosis. Sequencing was performed with immunoSEQ multiplex PCR; in TCRdb, only in-frame clones are kept and a portion is missing. The repertoire consists of around 33,000 clones, with nearly 90% occurring once and the leading ten covering about 5.2%. Specified time point: new active TB diagnosis, blood taken before or within 7 days of starting treatment. This specimen consisted of PBMCs, obtained at tuberculosis diagnosis. These receptors came from an adult with tuberculosis.

The rearrangement uses TRBV18 and TRBJ1-4; the D gene is possibly TRBD1 (6 bases). CDR3 size: 14 residues. V was shortened by 4 bases and J by 0 bases, with 6 bases between the two germline ends. Looked up from germline, CDR1 is KGHSH and CDR2 is LQKENI. DNA for the CDR3: TGTGCCAGCTCACAGGGGGCAACTAATGAAAAACTGTTTTTT. Amino acid sequence: CASSQGATNEKLFF.

This chain joins TRBV28 and TRBJ1-2; TRBD1 aligns across 7 bases. V shed 1 base, J shed 4 bases, and the junction held 12 bases outside the gene matches. There are 17 residues in the CDR3. Germline CDR1 MDHEN, CDR2 SYDVKM. As DNA, the CDR3 is TGTGCCAGCAGTTTATTCAAACAGGGGACCTTGGTCTATGGCTACACCTTC. Amino acid sequence: CASSLFKQGTLVYGYTF.

The chain recombines TRBV10-3 with TRBJ2-6; TRBD1 might be the D (5 bases). V gave up 9 bases and J gave up 0 bases, with 15 bases separating them. Looked up from germline, CDR1 is ENHRY and CDR2 is SYGVKD. The CDR3 extends over 16 amino acids. The DNA of the CDR3 is TGTGCCATTCAGGTAGGGGCGGTCTCTGGGGCCAACGTCCTGACTTTC. It codes for CAIQVGAVSGANVLTF.

CDR3 loop: CASSQVNRGYEQYF. The CDR3 DNA reads TGCGCCAGCAGCCAAGTCAACAGGGGCTACGAGCAGTACTTC. The chain uses TRBV4-1 and TRBJ2-5; TRBD1 matches 7 bases. The end of the DNA aligns better with TRBJ2-7, so the J call may be wrong. Germline V gene data show CDR1 as MGHRA and CDR2 as YSYEKL. The CDR3 has 14 amino acids.

This clone was detected only once. The chain uses TRBV5-1 and TRBJ2-5; no firm D call. The germline CDR1 and CDR2 sequences are SGHRS and YFSETQ. V lost 0 bases and J 4 bases, leaving 10 bases between the germline ends. The CDR3 sequence is 14 residues long. The CDR3 protein is CASSLGHPGETQYF. In nucleotides, the CDR3 is TGCGCCAGCAGCTTGGGACACCCAGGAGAGACCCAGTACTTC.

The chain has TRBV14 and TRBJ1-3, with D unclear. Germline V gene sequence: CDR1 SGHDN, CDR2 FVKESK. Deletions cut 1 base from V and 4 bases from J, with 8 bases between. This CDR3 contains 14 residues. CDR3 bases: TGTGCCAGCAGCCAAGTAGCGTTCGGAAACACCATATATTTT. Translation gives CASSQVAFGNTIYF.

The gene calls are TRBV9 and TRBJ2-2; 7 bases fit TRBD2. Germline CDR1 SGDLS, CDR2 YYNGEE. V trimming: 0 bases; J trimming: 0 bases; junction bases outside the gene matches: 5. The CDR3 runs 17 residues. The CDR3 DNA reads TGTGCCAGCAGCGTAGCTCTGGGGAGGGCGAACACCGGGGAGCTGTTTTTT. Its translation: CASSVALGRANTGELFF.

J is TRBJ1-6 and V is TRBV6-5; D is unresolved. The CDR3 totals 12 residues. Trimming removed 3 bases from V and 8 bases from J, with 5 bases in between. Germline assignment: CDR1 MNHEY and CDR2 SVGAGI. The CDR3, as DNA: TGTGCCAGCAGTTATCAGGATTCACCCCTCCACTTT. Its protein is CASSYQDSPLHF.

The rearrangement joins TRBV2 to TRBJ2-1; maybe TRBD2 (6 bases). Germline V gene sequence: CDR1 SNHLY, CDR2 FYNNEI. This CDR3 spans 13 amino acids. V was trimmed by 8 bases and J by 16 bases, leaving 24 bases between them. The CDR3 region has the DNA TGTGCCAGCTGGGAAACCCTAGCGCTCCCCTTATTCTTC. This gives the protein CASWETLALPLFF.

V and J are TRBV7-8 and TRBJ1-1; TRBD1 is a possible D gene (6 bases). V was shortened by 5 bases and J by 3 bases, with 10 bases between the two germline ends. The CDR3 consists of 13 residues. The germline CDR1 and CDR2 sequences are SGHVS and FQNEAQ. CDR3 in amino acids: CASSRYRDTEAFF. CDR3 in DNA: TGTGCCAGCAGCCGATACAGGGACACTGAAGCTTTCTTT.

The CDR3 nucleotides are TGTGCCTGCTTGACTGCGGAGGAGGGCTACACCTTC. Amino acids: CACLTAEEGYTF. The chain is built from TRBV28 and TRBJ1-2, with unresolved D. The V and J ends lost 11 bases and 8 bases respectively, with 18 bases between them. This CDR3 region has 12 residues. Germline V gene sequence: CDR1 MDHEN, CDR2 SYDVKM.

The chain employs TRBV19 and TRBJ2-2; possibly TRBD1 for D (5 bases). CDR1 and CDR2 (germline): LNHDA, SQIVND (reference sequence). Trimming left V 5 bases short and J 4 bases short, with 14 bases between. The CDR3 is 15 residues long. The DNA for the CDR3 is TGTGCCAGTAGTCCTTACACAGGCGGCACCGGGGAGCTGTTTTTT. As protein: CASSPYTGGTGELFF.

This chain connects TRBV6-5 to TRBJ2-3, with 11 bases identical to TRBD2. Germline CDR1 MNHEY, CDR2 SVGAGI. Trimming cost V 6 bases and J 2 bases; bases outside gene matches: 4. CDR3 size: 15 residues. DNA of the CDR3: TGTGCCAGCAGCAGACTAGCGGGGCCCACAGATACGCAGTATTTT. It codes for CASSRLAGPTDTQYF.

This clone was seen a handful of times. The V call is TRBV28, the J call TRBJ1-2; D is possibly TRBD1 (5 bases). Trimming left V 4 bases short and J 5 bases short, with 8 bases between. The CDR3 loop spans 12 amino acids. Germline V gene lookup returns CDR1 MDHEN and CDR2 SYDVKM. This CDR3 is CASSSTAYGYTF. The DNA of the CDR3 is TGTGCCAGCAGTTCGACAGCGTATGGCTACACCTTC.